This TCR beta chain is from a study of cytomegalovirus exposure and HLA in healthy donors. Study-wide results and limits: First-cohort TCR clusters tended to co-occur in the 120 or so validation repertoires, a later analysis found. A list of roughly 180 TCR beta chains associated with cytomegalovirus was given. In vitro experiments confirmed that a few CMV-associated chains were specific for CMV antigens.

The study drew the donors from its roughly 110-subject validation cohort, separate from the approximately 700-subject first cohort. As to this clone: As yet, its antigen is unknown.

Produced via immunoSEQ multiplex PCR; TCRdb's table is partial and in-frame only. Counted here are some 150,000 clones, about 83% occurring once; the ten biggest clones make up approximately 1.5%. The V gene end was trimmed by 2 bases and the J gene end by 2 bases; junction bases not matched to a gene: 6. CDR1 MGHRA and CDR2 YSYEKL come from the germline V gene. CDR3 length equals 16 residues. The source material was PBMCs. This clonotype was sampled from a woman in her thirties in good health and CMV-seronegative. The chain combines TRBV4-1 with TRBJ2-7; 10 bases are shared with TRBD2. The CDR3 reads CASSQPSGGSTYEQYF. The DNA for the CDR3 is TGCGCCAGCAGCCAACCTAGCGGGGGATCTACCTACGAGCAGTACTTC.